A single sample gave rise to the 11 T cell receptor beta chains below, sequenced in a study of response to subunit inactivated influenza vaccine. TCRdb reprocessed the RT-PCR reads via MiXCR and lists one record per CDR3 protein. The data contain 610,000 or so distinct CDR3 sequences, about 14% of them singletons. Sequencing used PBMCs from blood, obtained roughly 13 days after vaccination. The receptors derive from a man in his fifties who received an inactivated influenza vaccine.

This clonotype was seen a handful of times. The CDR3 reads CASSYSSGLGSQMAQYF. CDR3 DNA sequence: TGTGCCAGCAGTTACTCTAGTGGACTAGGGAGCCAGATGGCCCAGTACTTC. The chain recombines TRBV6-2 or TRBV6-3 with TRBJ2-5; 7 bases map to TRBD2. Germline V gene lookup returns CDR1 MNHEY and CDR2 SVGEGT. The length of the CDR3 is 17 residues. V lost 0 bases to trimming and J lost 9 bases; unmatched junction nucleotides: 16.

V and J are TRBV20-1 and TRBJ2-7; D not certain. The CDR3 has 15 amino acids. Germline V gives CDR1 DFQATT, CDR2 SNEGSKA (reference sequence). The V end was cut by 1 base, the J end by 3 bases, with 16 bases between. The CDR3 loop is CSARVFGKGFYEQYF. The DNA of the CDR3 is TGCAGTGCTAGAGTTTTTGGAAAAGGCTTCTACGAGCAGTACTTC.

This clonotype has more than one count but fewer than ten. The V call is TRBV7-3, the J call TRBJ1-1; 8 bases are shared with TRBD1. Germline trimming cut 2 bases from V and 1 base from J; bases unmatched to any gene: 6. Germline CDR1 is SGHTA and CDR2 is FQGTGA. This CDR3 has 16 amino acids. The chain's CDR3 is CASSLQIGQGNTEAFF. The CDR3 DNA reads TGTGCCAGCAGCTTACAAATCGGACAGGGGAACACTGAAGCTTTCTTT.

The V gene is TRBV11-2, the J gene TRBJ2-3, with 10 bases that match TRBD2. The ends lost 1 base at V and 4 bases at J; junction bases unmatched: 14. Germline assignment: CDR1 SGHAT and CDR2 FQNNGV. The CDR3 contains 19 residues. The DNA of the CDR3 is TGTGCCAGCAGCTTAGGAGCCCGATGGGGTAGCGGGAGGCCAGATACGCAGTATTTT. Its translation: CASSLGARWGSGRPDTQYF.

This clonotype was seen at least ten times. The genes are TRBV4-3 and TRBJ1-2, with D possibly being TRBD1 (6 bases). V shed 4 bases and J shed 4 bases, with 16 bases lying between them. The CDR3 runs 15 residues. CDR1 LGHNA and CDR2 YSLEER come from the germline V gene. The CDR3 region has the DNA TGCGCCAGCAGCCCCACTACGGACAGATTCTATGGCTACACCTTC. Protein: CASSPTTDRFYGYTF.

V and J are TRBV7-8 and TRBJ1-1; D ambiguous. Germline V gene lookup returns CDR1 SGHVS and CDR2 FQNEAQ. Trimming pared 2 bases from V and 1 base from J, leaving 11 bases between. This CDR3 has 15 amino acids. The CDR3 protein is CASSLSVGSNTEAFF. CDR3 in DNA: TGTGCCAGCAGCTTATCGGTAGGGTCGAACACTGAAGCTTTCTTT.

This clonotype has just a few counts. The chain is built from TRBV18 and TRBJ2-1, with D perhaps matching TRBD1 (8 bases). This CDR3 region has 17 residues. CDR1 and CDR2 (germline): KGHSH, LQKENI. The germline V and J ends were trimmed by 1 base and 5 bases, with 18 bases remaining between them. In DNA, the CDR3 is TGTGCCAGCTCACCACTACCTCGAACAGGGGGGGACAATGAGCAGTTCTTC. Protein: CASSPLPRTGGDNEQFF.

This clonotype was found many times. The chain is built from TRBV20-1 and TRBJ1-1, with D maybe TRBD1 (6 bases). CDR3 length: 13 amino acids. The germline V gene has CDR1 DFQATT and CDR2 SNEGSKA (reference sequence). The CDR3 here is CSPSRGGNTEAFF. As DNA, the CDR3 is TGCAGCCCATCAAGGGGGGGGAACACTGAAGCTTTCTTT.

This clonotype was seen more than once but under ten times. The chain carries TRBV5-1 and TRBJ1-1, with 8 bases matching TRBD1. This CDR3 has 16 amino acids. Germline trimming cut 1 base from V and 0 bases from J; bases unmatched to any gene: 5. Germline-derived CDR1 and CDR2 are SGHRS and YFSETQ. This CDR3 is CASSLTGGGMNTEAFF. The CDR3 bases are TGCGCCAGCAGCTTGACAGGGGGAGGCATGAACACTGAAGCTTTCTTT.

The chain links TRBV7-8 to TRBJ1-4, with no clear D. The CDR3 is 16 amino acids. Germline V gene lookup returns CDR1 SGHVS and CDR2 FQNEAQ. V was shortened by 3 bases and J by 3 bases, with 14 bases between the two germline ends. CDR3 DNA sequence: TGTGCCAGCAGCTTGGCTTCCTGGGTGGCTAATGAAAAACTGTTTTTT. Encoded protein: CASSLASWVANEKLFF.

The gene calls are TRBV7-9 and TRBJ1-2; maybe TRBD1 (5 bases). The germline CDR1 and CDR2 sequences are SEHNR and FQNEAQ (reference sequence). V lost 0 bases, J lost 7 bases, and 18 bases lay in between. The CDR3 length is 16 residues. CDR3 DNA: TGTGCCAGCAGCTTAGCGAGAGGGACCTTCGGTGCTGGCTACACCTTC. It encodes CASSLARGTFGAGYTF.